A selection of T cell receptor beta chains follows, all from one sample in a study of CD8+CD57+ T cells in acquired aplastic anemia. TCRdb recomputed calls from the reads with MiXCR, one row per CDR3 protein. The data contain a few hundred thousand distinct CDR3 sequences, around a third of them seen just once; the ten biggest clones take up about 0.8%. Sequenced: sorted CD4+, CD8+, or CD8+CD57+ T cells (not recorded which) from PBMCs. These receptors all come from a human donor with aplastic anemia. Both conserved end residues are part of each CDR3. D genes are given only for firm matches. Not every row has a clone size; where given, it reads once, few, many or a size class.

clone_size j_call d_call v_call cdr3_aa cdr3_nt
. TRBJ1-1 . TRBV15 CATSTTGWGPNTEAFF TGTGCCACCAGCACAACAGGGTGGGGACCGAATACTGAAGCTTTCTTT
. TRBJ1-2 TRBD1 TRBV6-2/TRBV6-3 CASSYRDRAAGYTF TGTGCCAGCAGTTACCGGGACAGGGCGGCTGGCTACACCTTC
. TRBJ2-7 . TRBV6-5 CASRNFRVAPYEQYF TGTGCCAGCAGGAACTTCAGGGTAGCACCCTACGAGCAGTACTTC
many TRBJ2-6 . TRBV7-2 CASSPRGSGANVLTF TGTGCCAGCAGCCCCCGTGGCTCTGGGGCCAACGTCCTGACTTTC
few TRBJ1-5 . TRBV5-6 CASSANTVGRNQPQHF TGTGCCAGCAGCGCAAATACGGTAGGACGCAATCAGCCCCAGCATTTT
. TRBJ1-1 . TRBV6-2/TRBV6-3 CASSYSMTGGGDTEAFF TGTGCCAGCAGTTACTCGATGACTGGGGGCGGTGATACTGAAGCTTTCTTT
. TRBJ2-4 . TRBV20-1 CSAMAAPKNIQYF TGCAGTGCTATGGCAGCACCCAAAAACATTCAGTACTTC
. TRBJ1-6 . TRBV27 CASSPSGGGSPLHF TGTGCCAGCAGTCCTTCTGGGGGTGGTTCACCCCTCCACTTT
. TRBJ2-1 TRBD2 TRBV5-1 CASSQTSGGAYEQFF TGTGCCAGCAGCCAAACTAGCGGGGGGGCCTATGAGCAGTTCTTC
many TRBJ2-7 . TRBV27 CASSLDRRSYEQYF TGTGCCAGCAGTTTAGACAGGCGTTCCTACGAGCAGTACTTC
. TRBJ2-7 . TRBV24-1 CATFPNRPYEQYF TGTGCCACCTTCCCGAACAGACCCTACGAGCAGTACTTC
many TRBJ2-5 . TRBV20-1 CSASSKETQYF TGCAGTGCTAGTTCGAAAGAGACCCAGTACTTC
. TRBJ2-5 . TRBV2 CASSFGVGQPQYF TGTGCCAGCAGCTTCGGGGTTGGCCAGCCCCAGTACTTC
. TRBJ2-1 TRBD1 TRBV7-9 CASSPGQYNEQLF TGTGCCAGCAGCCCGGGACAGTACAATGAGCAGCTCTTC
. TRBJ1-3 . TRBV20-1 CSARGVSREPGNTIYF TGCAGTGCTAGGGGGGTGTCTAGAGAACCGGGGAACACCATATATTTT
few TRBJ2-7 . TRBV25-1 CASSYSILGSSYEQYF TGTGCCAGCAGTTACTCGATTCTTGGGAGTTCCTACGAGCAGTACTTC
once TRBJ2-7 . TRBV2 CASIVSAGYEQYF TGTGCCAGCATTGTCTCGGCGGGCTACGAGCAGTACTTC
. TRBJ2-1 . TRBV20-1 CSARESSYNEQFF TGCAGTGCTAGAGAAAGCTCCTACAATGAGCAGTTCTTC
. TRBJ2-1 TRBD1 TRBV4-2 CASSQDKDRDYNEQFF TGTGCCAGCAGCCAAGATAAGGACAGGGACTACAATGAGCAGTTCTTC
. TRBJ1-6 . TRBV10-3 CASSFAKGPRNSPLHF TGTGCCAGCAGTTTCGCTAAGGGCCCGAGGAATTCACCCCTCCACTTT
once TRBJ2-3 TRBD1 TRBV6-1 CASRGQALSTDTQYF TGTGCCAGCAGGGGACAGGCTCTTAGCACAGATACGCAGTATTTT
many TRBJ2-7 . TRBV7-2 CATKLDGVSYEQYF TGTGCCACCAAACTCGACGGAGTCTCCTACGAGCAGTACTTC
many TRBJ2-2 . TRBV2 CASRDDIENTGELFF TGTGCCAGCAGGGACGACATCGAGAACACCGGGGAGCTGTTTTTT
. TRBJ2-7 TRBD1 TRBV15 CATSRVGTGSYYEQYF TGTGCCACCAGCAGAGTGGGGACAGGGTCTTACTACGAGCAGTACTTC